These 30 T cell receptor beta chains share one sample of origin, sequenced in a study of T cell responses to AZD1222 COVID-19 vaccine. Method: immunoSEQ multiplex PCR; TCRdb's copy keeps in-frame clones and lacks some. This sample has about 130,000 clones, with roughly 80% found just once. The sample consisted of peripheral blood, taken on day 0 of AZD1222 vaccination. These receptors were taken from an adult in good health.

The genes are TRBV27 and TRBJ1-1; D may be TRBD1 (6 bases). Germline V lookup: CDR1 MNHEY, CDR2 SMNVEV (reference sequence). Trimming took off 3 bases at V and 0 bases at J, with 11 bases between the two ends. This CDR3 spans 15 amino acids. The CDR3 sequence: CASSFNRAVNTEAFF. CDR3 coding DNA: TGTGCCAGCAGTTTTAACAGGGCTGTGAACACTGAAGCTTTCTTT.

The rearrangement uses TRBV19 and TRBJ1-5; D is uncertain. The CDR3 runs 14 residues. The germline CDR1 and CDR2 sequences are LNHDA and SQIVND (reference sequence). Trimming cost V 5 bases and J 2 bases, with 10 bases left between them. CDR3 in amino acids: CASSLTGGNQPQHF. The CDR3 bases are TGTGCCAGTAGTCTGACCGGAGGCAATCAGCCCCAGCATTTT.

This clone appeared once. The chain couples TRBV28 to TRBJ1-2; no firm D call. The CDR3 runs to 11 residues. Trimming removed 5 bases at V and 8 bases at J, with 9 bases between. Per germline, CDR1 MDHEN and CDR2 SYDVKM. CDR3 protein: CASSGRGGYTF. In nucleotides, the CDR3 is TGTGCCAGCAGTGGACGAGGGGGCTACACCTTC.

The chain uses TRBV28 and TRBJ2-7; unclear D gene. V dropped 4 bases and J dropped 2 bases, with 6 bases sitting between them. The germline CDR1 and CDR2 sequences are MDHEN and SYDVKM. CDR3 length: 12 residues. The CDR3 loop is CASSSQAYEQYF. Here the CDR3 DNA reads TGTGCCAGCAGTTCCCAGGCCTACGAGCAGTACTTC. The full variable domain, its missing parts supplied by reference TRBV28 and TRBJ2-7, is DVKVTQSSRYLVKRTGEKVFLECVQDMDHENMFWYRQDPGLGLRLIYFSYDVKMKEKGDIPEGYSVSREKKERFSLILESASTNQTSMYLCASSSQAYEQYFGPGTRLTVT.

The CDR3 bases are TGTGCCAGCAGCTTAGCCGGGACAGGGGGCCCTTTCAATGAGCAGTTCTTC. It translates to CASSLAGTGGPFNEQFF. J is TRBJ2-1 and V is TRBV11-2; TRBD1 aligns across 12 bases. J lost 6 bases, V lost 1 base, and 7 bases had no gene match. This CDR3 has 17 amino acids. Germline V gene sequence: CDR1 SGHAT, CDR2 FQNNGV.

The chain joins TRBV7-3 to TRBJ2-5, with TRBD2 identical over 11 bases. V was clipped by 5 bases and J by 5 bases; unmatched bases: 7. Per the germline V gene, CDR1 is SGHTA and CDR2 is FQGTGA. CDR3 length: 15 amino acids. This chain's CDR3 is CASSVAGGPWETQYF. CDR3 sequence (DNA): TGTGCCAGCAGCGTAGCGGGGGGGCCTTGGGAGACCCAGTACTTC.

V usage is TRBV28 and J usage is TRBJ2-7, with 7 bases fitting TRBD1. Germline V CDR1 and CDR2: MDHEN, SYDVKM. Trimming cost V 8 bases and J 2 bases; bases outside gene matches: 15. CDR3 length: 16 residues. CDR3 sequence: CASGLFVAGGAYEQYF. The CDR3 DNA reads TGTGCCAGCGGACTTTTTGTGGCAGGGGGAGCCTACGAGCAGTACTTC.

The chain has TRBV30 and TRBJ1-2; no definite D call. V was cut by 2 bases and J by 8 bases, with 12 bases left in between. Looked up from germline, CDR1 is GTSNPN and CDR2 is SVGIG (reference sequence). This CDR3 contains 12 residues. The CDR3 region has the DNA TGTGCCTGGAGTAGACAAGCGGGGGGCTACACCTTC. It encodes CAWSRQAGGYTF.

This chain links TRBV21-1 with TRBJ1-1; TRBD1 is the table's D call and was not checked against the DNA. TRBV21-1 constitutes a pseudogene. The CDR3 totals 13 residues. DNA for the CDR3: TGTGCCAGCAGCAAAGGGGACAGCACTGAAGCTTTCTTT. Residues: CASSKGDSTEAFF.

J is TRBJ1-4 and V is TRBV3-1 (or the pseudogene TRBV3-2), with D possibly matching TRBD1 (5 bases). Per the germline V gene, CDR1 is LGHDT and CDR2 is YNNKEL (reference sequence). The CDR3 contains 16 residues. The V end lost 1 base, the J end lost 4 bases, and 13 bases lay between the germline ends. CDR3 in DNA: TGTGCCAGCAGCCAAGGGGTGGGACGGCTTAATGAAAAACTGTTTTTT. This gives the protein CASSQGVGRLNEKLFF.

This chain links TRBV12-5 with TRBJ1-2; no reliable D call. The V gene lost 6 bases and the J gene lost 6 bases, with 14 bases spanning the gap. The CDR3 is 13 residues long. Germline lookup yields CDR1 LGHNT and CDR2 FRNRAP. In nucleotides, the CDR3 is TGTGCTAGTGGATATGGGTCGGCGAATGGCTACACCTTC. It translates to CASGYGSANGYTF.

The gene calls are TRBV3-1 (or the pseudogene TRBV3-2) and TRBJ1-1; D is unresolved. The ends were cut back, 3 bases at V and 1 base at J, with 9 bases in the middle. The germline CDR1 and CDR2 sequences are LGHDT and YNNKEL (reference sequence). This CDR3 contains 14 residues. CDR3 in DNA: TGTGCCAGCAGCCACACTGATTCGAACACTGAAGCTTTCTTT. Its protein is CASSHTDSNTEAFF.

The chain uses TRBV27 and TRBJ1-2; no firm D call. Germline CDR1 is MNHEY and CDR2 is SMNVEV (reference sequence). This CDR3 is 13 amino acids long. The V end was cut by 5 bases, the J end by 8 bases, with 15 bases between. This CDR3 is CASSPRTPVGYTF. The CDR3 DNA sequence: TGTGCCAGCAGTCCTCGGACCCCGGTAGGCTACACCTTC.

The chain links TRBV30 to TRBJ1-5; TRBD1 is a possible D gene (6 bases). This CDR3 region has 15 residues. V lost 2 bases to trimming and J lost 1 base, with 12 bases between them. Germline V gene lookup returns CDR1 GTSNPN and CDR2 SVGIG (reference sequence). CDR3 protein: CAWSMTTGSNQPQHF. The CDR3 DNA reads TGTGCCTGGAGTATGACTACAGGGAGCAATCAGCCCCAGCATTTT.

The chain is built from TRBV25-1 and TRBJ1-5, with 8 bases identical to TRBD1. After removal of 11 bases from V and 4 bases from J, the junction contained 7 bases not matched to a gene. Looked up from germline, CDR1 is MGHDK and CDR2 is SYGVNS. The CDR3 runs to 13 residues. The CDR3, as DNA: TGTGCCTCCAGGGGGCCAGGAAATCAGCCCCAGCATTTT. It is translated as CASRGPGNQPQHF.

The chain is built from TRBV14 and TRBJ1-3; a weak D match, TRBD1 (6 bases). The CDR3 runs 16 residues. The germline gives CDR1 SGHDN, CDR2 FVKESK. V lost 2 bases to trimming and J lost 0 bases, with 11 bases between them. DNA for the CDR3: TGTGCCAGCAGCCAATTAGGACAGAACTCTGGAAACACCATATATTTT. This translates into CASSQLGQNSGNTIYF.

This clone was seen more than once but under ten times. The V gene is TRBV30, the J gene TRBJ2-7, with unresolved D. V was trimmed by 1 base and J by 3 bases, leaving 4 bases between them. In germline, CDR1 is GTSNPN, CDR2 SVGIG (reference sequence). There are 11 residues in the CDR3. The CDR3: CAWSDSYEQYF. In nucleotides, the CDR3 is TGTGCCTGGAGTGACAGCTACGAGCAGTACTTC. Complete variable domain (other parts from reference TRBV30 and TRBJ2-7): SQTIHQWPATLVQPVGSPLSLECTVEGTSNPNLYWYRQAAGRGLQLLFYSVGIGQISSEVPQNLSASRPQDRQFILSSKKLLLSDSGFYLCAWSDSYEQYFGPGTRLTVT.

This clone was seen ten or more times. The chain combines TRBV28 with TRBJ1-5; 7 bases agree with TRBD1. Trimming at V came to 7 bases and at J to 2 bases, leaving 5 bases not matched to a gene. The CDR3 spans 14 residues. Germline assignment: CDR1 MDHEN and CDR2 SYDVKM. CDR3 sequence: CASTRGDRNQPQHF. CDR3 in DNA: TGTGCCAGCACCAGGGGGGACCGCAATCAGCCCCAGCATTTT.

This clone was seen just once. The chain has TRBV28 and TRBJ2-1; 7 bases line up with TRBD2. The CDR3 covers 15 residues. Germline trimming cut 6 bases from V and 1 base from J; bases unmatched to any gene: 6. Germline V CDR1 and CDR2: MDHEN, SYDVKM. CDR3 bases: TGTGCCAGCAGCCAAAGCGGGGATTCCTACAATGAGCAGTTCTTC. The encoded protein is CASSQSGDSYNEQFF.

This sequence joins TRBV5-1 and TRBJ2-1; no definite D call. With 0 bases removed from V and 10 bases from J, the gap between germline ends came to 11 bases. This CDR3 is 13 amino acids long. CDR1 and CDR2 from the germline V gene are SGHRS and YFSETQ. The CDR3 region is CASSLGGSEEQFF. The CDR3 DNA reads as TGCGCCAGCAGCTTGGGTGGTTCTGAGGAGCAGTTCTTC.

This chain joins TRBV19 and TRBJ1-1; D ambiguous. The CDR3 spans 14 residues. The V gene's germline CDR1 is LNHDA and CDR2 SQIVND (reference sequence). V lost 3 bases and J 1 base, leaving 9 bases between the germline ends. Here the CDR3 DNA reads TGTGCCAGTAGTATCGTCGGAACGAACACTGAAGCTTTCTTT. As protein: CASSIVGTNTEAFF.

The chain carries TRBV15 and TRBJ1-1; TRBD1 matches 7 bases. J gave up 1 base and V 0 bases, and 8 bases lay outside the gene matches. The germline V gene has CDR1 LNHNV and CDR2 YYDKDF (reference sequence). The length of the CDR3 is 17 residues. The CDR3 protein is CATSRDRQGGPNTEAFF. CDR3 sequence (DNA): TGTGCCACCAGCAGAGATCGGCAGGGGGGGCCGAACACTGAAGCTTTCTTT.

This sequence joins TRBV30 and TRBJ2-7; D unresolved. V was trimmed by 6 bases and J by 5 bases, leaving 20 bases between them. CDR1 GTSNPN and CDR2 SVGIG come from the germline V gene (reference sequence). This CDR3 is 14 amino acids long. CDR3 in DNA: TGTGCCTGCAATCATGAGGCTCTTGGAGACGAGCAGTACTTC. As protein: CACNHEALGDEQYF.

The chain combines TRBV2 with TRBJ1-5; 9 bases map to TRBD1. Germline-derived CDR1 and CDR2 are SNHLY and FYNNEI. The CDR3 is 14 amino acids. Trimming took 8 bases from V and 5 from J; bases not matched to a gene: 7. The CDR3: CASGPTGGHQPQHF. CDR3 coding DNA: TGTGCCAGCGGTCCGACAGGGGGGCATCAGCCCCAGCATTTT.

A single count supports this clone. The chain carries TRBV6-1 and TRBJ1-5; D gene uncertain. Trimming removed 2 bases from V and 4 bases from J, with 9 bases in between. The CDR3 has 14 amino acids. Germline loops: CDR1 MNHNS, CDR2 SASEGT. The CDR3 here is CASSEFPGNQPQHF. CDR3 sequence (DNA): TGTGCCAGCAGTGAATTTCCGGGAAATCAGCCCCAGCATTTT.

The V and J genes are TRBV28 and TRBJ1-4; tentatively, D is TRBD1 (6 bases). CDR1 and CDR2 (germline): MDHEN, SYDVKM. Trimming removed 5 bases at V and 0 bases at J, with 19 bases between. CDR3 length: 18 amino acids. CDR3 nucleotide sequence: TGTGCCAGCAGTACAGGGAGGCCGAGGATTACAACTAATGAAAAACTGTTTTTT. This translates into CASSTGRPRITTNEKLFF.

The chain has TRBV5-1 and TRBJ2-7; no firm D call. The CDR3 loop spans 15 amino acids. V shed 0 bases and J shed 2 bases, with 12 bases lying between them. CDR1 is SGHRS, CDR2 YFSETQ, per germline. The DNA of the CDR3 is TGCGCCAGCAGCTTGGATCACAGTAAACCCTACGAGCAGTACTTC. Residues: CASSLDHSKPYEQYF.

This chain connects TRBV5-1 to TRBJ1-1, with D tentatively TRBD1 (6 bases). Trimming shortened V by 3 bases and J by 4 bases, and 13 bases separated the two germline ends. There are 14 residues in the CDR3. Germline CDR1 SGHRS, CDR2 YFSETQ. The CDR3 region has the DNA TGCGCCAGCAGCTCACAGGGAGGGGGCACTGAAGCTTTCTTT. Its translation: CASSSQGGGTEAFF.

V and J are TRBV7-9 and TRBJ2-7; D gene unclear. The germline V and J ends were trimmed by 0 bases and 2 bases, with 8 bases remaining between them. This CDR3 comprises 14 residues. Looked up from germline, CDR1 is SEHNR and CDR2 is FQNEAQ (reference sequence). CDR3 region: CASSLAEDPYEQYF. For the CDR3, the DNA is TGTGCCAGCAGCTTAGCTGAGGACCCCTACGAGCAGTACTTC. Full variable domain (missing parts from reference TRBV7-9 and TRBJ2-7): DTGVSQNPRHKITKRGQNVTFRCDPISEHNRLYWYRQTLGQGPEFLTYFQNEAQLEKSRLLSDRFSAERPKGSFSTLEIQRTEQGDSAMYLCASSLAEDPYEQYFGPGTRLTVT.

This clone was observed once. The chain links TRBV5-5 to TRBJ1-2, with 10 nucleotides matching TRBD1. From germline, CDR1 is SGHKS and CDR2 YYEKEE (reference sequence). The CDR3 loop spans 17 amino acids. V was clipped by 2 bases and J by 0 bases; unmatched bases: 7. CDR3 in amino acids: CASSLRQGADSNYGYTF. The CDR3 DNA is TGTGCCAGCAGCTTAAGACAGGGGGCCGATTCTAACTATGGCTACACCTTC.